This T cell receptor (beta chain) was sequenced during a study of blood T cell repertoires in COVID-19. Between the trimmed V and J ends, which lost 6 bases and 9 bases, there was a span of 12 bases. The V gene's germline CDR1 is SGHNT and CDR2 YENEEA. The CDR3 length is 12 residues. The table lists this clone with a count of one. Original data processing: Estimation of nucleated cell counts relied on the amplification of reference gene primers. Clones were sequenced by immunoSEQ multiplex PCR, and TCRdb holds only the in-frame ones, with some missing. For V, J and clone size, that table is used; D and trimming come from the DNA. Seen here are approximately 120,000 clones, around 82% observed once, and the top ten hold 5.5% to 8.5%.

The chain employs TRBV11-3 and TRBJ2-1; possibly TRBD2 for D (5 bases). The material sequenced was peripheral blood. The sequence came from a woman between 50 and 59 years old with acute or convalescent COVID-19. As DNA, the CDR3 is TGTGCCAGCAGTTCGGCCCGGGGTGAGCAGTTCTTC. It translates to CASSSARGEQFF. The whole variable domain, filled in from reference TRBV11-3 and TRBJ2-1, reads EAGVVQSPRYKIIEKKQPVAFWCNPISGHNTLYWYLQNLGQGPELLIRYENEEAVDDSQLPKDRFSAERLKGVDSTLKIQPAELGDSAVYLCASSSARGEQFFGPGTRLTVL.